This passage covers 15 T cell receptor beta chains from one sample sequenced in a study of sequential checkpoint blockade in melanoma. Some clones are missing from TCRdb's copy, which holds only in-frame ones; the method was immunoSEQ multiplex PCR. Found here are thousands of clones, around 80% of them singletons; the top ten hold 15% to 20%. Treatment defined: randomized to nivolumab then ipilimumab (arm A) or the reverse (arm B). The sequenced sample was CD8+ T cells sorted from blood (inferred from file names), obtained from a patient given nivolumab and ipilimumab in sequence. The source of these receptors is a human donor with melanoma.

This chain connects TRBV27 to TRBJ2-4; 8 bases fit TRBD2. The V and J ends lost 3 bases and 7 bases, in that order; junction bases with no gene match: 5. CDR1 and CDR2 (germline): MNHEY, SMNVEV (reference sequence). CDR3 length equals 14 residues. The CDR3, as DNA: TGTGCCAGCAGTTTGGGGACTAGGCGGAACATTCAGTACTTC. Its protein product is CASSLGTRRNIQYF.

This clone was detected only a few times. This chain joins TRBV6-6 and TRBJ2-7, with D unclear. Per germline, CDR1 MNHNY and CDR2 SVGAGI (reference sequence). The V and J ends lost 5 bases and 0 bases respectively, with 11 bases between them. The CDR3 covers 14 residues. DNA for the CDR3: TGTGCCAGCAGTCAGACAACCGTCTCCTACGAGCAGTACTTC. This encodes CASSQTTVSYEQYF.

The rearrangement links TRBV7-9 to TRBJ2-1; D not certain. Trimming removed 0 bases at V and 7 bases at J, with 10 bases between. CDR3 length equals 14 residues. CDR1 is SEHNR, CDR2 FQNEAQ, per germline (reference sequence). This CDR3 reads CASSLAVTANEQFF. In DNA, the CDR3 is TGTGCCAGCAGCTTAGCGGTAACAGCAAATGAGCAGTTCTTC. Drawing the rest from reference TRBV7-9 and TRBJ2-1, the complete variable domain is DTGVSQNPRHKITKRGQNVTFRCDPISEHNRLYWYRQTLGQGPEFLTYFQNEAQLEKSRLLSDRFSAERPKGSFSTLEIQRTEQGDSAMYLCASSLAVTANEQFFGPGTRLTVL.

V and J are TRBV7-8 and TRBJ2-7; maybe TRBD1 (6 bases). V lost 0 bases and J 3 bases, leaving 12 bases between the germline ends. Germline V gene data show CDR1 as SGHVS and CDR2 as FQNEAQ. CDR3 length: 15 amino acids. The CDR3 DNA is TGTGCCAGCAGCTTAGCGAGTGGGGGCCGCTACGAGCAGTACTTC. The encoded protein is CASSLASGGRYEQYF.

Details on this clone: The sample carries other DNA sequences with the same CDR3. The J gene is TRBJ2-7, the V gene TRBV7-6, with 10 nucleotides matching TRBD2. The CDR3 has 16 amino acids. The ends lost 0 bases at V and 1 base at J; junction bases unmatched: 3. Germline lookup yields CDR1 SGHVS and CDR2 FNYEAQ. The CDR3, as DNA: TGTGCCAGCAGCTTAGCTCTAGCGGGAGAATCCTACGAGCAGTACTTC. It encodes CASSLALAGESYEQYF.

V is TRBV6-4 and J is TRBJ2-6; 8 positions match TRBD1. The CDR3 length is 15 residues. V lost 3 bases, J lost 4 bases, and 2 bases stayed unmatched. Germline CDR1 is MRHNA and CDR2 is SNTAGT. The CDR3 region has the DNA TGTGCCAGCAGTGAACAGGGGGACGGGGCCAACGTCCTGACTTTC. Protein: CASSEQGDGANVLTF.

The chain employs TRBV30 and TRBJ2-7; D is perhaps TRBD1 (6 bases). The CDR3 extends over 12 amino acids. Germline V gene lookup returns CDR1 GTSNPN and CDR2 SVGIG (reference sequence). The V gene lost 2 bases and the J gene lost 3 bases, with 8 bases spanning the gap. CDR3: CAWSWGLYEQYF. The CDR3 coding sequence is TGTGCCTGGAGTTGGGGGCTCTACGAGCAGTACTTC.

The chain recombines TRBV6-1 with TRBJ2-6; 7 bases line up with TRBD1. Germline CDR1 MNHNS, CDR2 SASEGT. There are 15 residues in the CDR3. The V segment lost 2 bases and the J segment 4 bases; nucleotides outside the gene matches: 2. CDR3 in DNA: TGTGCCAGCAGTGAAACAGGGGAGGGGGCCAACGTCCTGACTTTC. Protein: CASSETGEGANVLTF.

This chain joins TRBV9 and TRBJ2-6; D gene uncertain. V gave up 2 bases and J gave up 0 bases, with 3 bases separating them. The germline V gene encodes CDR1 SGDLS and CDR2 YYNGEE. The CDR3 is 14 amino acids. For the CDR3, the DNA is TGTGCCAGCAGCGTGTACTCTGGGGCCAACGTCCTGACTTTC. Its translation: CASSVYSGANVLTF.

CDR3 in amino acids: CAWSVGGWTEAFF. As DNA, the CDR3 is TGTGCCTGGAGTGTAGGGGGCTGGACTGAAGCTTTCTTT. This rearrangement joins TRBV30 to TRBJ1-1; 7 nucleotides line up with TRBD1. Germline values: CDR1 GTSNPN, CDR2 SVGIG (reference sequence). Trimming removed 0 bases from V and 5 bases from J; junction bases left unmatched: 3. This CDR3 contains 13 residues.

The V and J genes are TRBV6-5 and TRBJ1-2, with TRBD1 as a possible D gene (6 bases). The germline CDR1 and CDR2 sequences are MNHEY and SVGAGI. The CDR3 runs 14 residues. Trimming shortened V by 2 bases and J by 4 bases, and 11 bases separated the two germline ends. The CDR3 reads CASSYQGRGYGYTF. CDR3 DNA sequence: TGTGCCAGCAGTTACCAGGGGCGAGGCTATGGCTACACCTTC.

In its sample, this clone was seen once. The DNA for the CDR3 is TGTGCCAGCAGCCCGGGGACAGGCCTGGGGATCACTGAAGCTTTCTTT. This translates into CASSPGTGLGITEAFF. V and J are TRBV5-6 and TRBJ1-1, with 8 nucleotides matching TRBD1. Germline CDR1 SGHDT, CDR2 YYEEEE. V shed 4 bases, J shed 4 bases, and the junction held 12 bases outside the gene matches. This CDR3 has 16 residues.

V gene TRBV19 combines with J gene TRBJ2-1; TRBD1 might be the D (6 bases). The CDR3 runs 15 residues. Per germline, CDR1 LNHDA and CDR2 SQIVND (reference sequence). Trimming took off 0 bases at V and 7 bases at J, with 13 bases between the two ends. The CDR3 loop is CASSIDLDRGNEQFF. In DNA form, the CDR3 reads TGTGCCAGTAGTATAGATCTCGATAGGGGGAATGAGCAGTTCTTC.

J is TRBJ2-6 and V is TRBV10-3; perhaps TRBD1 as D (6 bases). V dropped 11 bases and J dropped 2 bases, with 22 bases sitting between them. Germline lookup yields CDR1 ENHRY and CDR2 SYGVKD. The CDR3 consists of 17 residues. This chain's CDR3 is CAVEPQGHIPGANVLTF. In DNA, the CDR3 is TGTGCCGTCGAACCACAGGGTCACATCCCTGGGGCCAACGTCCTGACTTTC.

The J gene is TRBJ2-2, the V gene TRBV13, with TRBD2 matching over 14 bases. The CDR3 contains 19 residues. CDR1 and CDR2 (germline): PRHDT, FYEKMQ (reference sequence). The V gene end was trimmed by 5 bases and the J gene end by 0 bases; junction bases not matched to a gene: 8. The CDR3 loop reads CASSPGLAGVRANTGELFF. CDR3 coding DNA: TGTGCCAGCAGCCCGGGACTAGCGGGAGTGAGAGCGAACACCGGGGAGCTGTTTTTT.